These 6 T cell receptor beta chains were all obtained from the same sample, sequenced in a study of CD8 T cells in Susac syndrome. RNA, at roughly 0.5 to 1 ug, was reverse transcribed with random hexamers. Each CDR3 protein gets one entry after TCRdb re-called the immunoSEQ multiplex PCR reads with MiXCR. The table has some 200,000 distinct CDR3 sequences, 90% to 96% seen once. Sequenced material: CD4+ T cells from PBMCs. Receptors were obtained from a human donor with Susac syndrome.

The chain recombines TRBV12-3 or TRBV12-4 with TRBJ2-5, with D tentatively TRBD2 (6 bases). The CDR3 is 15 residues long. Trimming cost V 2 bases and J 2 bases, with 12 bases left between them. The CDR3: CASSLMSGVQETQYF. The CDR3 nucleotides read TGTGCCAGCAGTTTAATGTCGGGGGTACAAGAGACCCAGTACTTC.

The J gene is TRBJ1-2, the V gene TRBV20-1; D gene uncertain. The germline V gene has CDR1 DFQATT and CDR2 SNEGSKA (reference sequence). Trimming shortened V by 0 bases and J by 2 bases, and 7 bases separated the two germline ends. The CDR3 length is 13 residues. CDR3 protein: CSARDKSNYGYTF. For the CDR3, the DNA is TGCAGTGCTAGAGACAAATCGAACTATGGCTACACCTTC.

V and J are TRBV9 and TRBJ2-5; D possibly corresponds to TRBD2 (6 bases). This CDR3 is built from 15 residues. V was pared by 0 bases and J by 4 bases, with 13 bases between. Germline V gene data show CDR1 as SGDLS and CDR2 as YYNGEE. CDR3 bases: TGTGCCAGCAGCGTAGGGGGAGGTAGAGGAGAGACCCAGTACTTC. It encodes CASSVGGGRGETQYF.

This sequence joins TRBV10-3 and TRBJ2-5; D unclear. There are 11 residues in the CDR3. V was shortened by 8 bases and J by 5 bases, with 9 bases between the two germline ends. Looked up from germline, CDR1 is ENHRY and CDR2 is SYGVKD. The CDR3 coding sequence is TGTGCCATCTCAAAAGGGGAGACCCAGTACTTC. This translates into CAISKGETQYF.

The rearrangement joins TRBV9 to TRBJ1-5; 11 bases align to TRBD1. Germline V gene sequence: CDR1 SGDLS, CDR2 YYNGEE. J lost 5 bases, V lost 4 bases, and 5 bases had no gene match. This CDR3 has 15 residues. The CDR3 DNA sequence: TGTGCCAGCAGCCCACGGGGACAGGGGGATCAGCCCCAGCATTTT. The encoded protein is CASSPRGQGDQPQHF.

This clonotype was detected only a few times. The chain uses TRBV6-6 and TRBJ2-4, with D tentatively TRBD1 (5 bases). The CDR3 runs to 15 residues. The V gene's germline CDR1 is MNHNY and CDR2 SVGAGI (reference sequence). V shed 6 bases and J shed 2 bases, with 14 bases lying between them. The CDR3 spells CASSTPGLTKNIQYF. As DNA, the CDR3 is TGTGCCAGCAGCACACCAGGGTTAACCAAAAACATTCAGTACTTC.